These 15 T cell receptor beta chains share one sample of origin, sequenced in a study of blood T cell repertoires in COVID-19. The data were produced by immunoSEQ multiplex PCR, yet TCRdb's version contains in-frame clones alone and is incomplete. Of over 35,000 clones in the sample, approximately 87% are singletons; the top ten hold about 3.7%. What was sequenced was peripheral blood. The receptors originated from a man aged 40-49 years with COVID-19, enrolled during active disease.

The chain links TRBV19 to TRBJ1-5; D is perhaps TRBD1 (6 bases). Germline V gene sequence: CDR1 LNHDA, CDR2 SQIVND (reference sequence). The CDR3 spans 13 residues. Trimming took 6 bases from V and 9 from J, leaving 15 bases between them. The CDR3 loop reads CASRGQTQGPQHF. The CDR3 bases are TGTGCCAGTAGAGGACAGACCCAGGGGCCCCAGCATTTT.

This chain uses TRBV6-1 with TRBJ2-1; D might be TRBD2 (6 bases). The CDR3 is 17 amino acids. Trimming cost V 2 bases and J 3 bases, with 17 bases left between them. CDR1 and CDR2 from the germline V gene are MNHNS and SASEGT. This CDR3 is CASSEQVGLASYNEQFF. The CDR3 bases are TGTGCCAGCAGTGAACAGGTAGGGCTAGCGAGCTACAATGAGCAGTTCTTC.

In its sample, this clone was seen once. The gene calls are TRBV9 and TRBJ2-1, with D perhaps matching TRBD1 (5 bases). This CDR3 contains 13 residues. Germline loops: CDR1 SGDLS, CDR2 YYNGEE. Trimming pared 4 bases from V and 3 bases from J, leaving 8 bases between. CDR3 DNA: TGTGCCAGCAGCCCGGACATCTACAATGAGCAGTTCTTC. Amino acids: CASSPDIYNEQFF.

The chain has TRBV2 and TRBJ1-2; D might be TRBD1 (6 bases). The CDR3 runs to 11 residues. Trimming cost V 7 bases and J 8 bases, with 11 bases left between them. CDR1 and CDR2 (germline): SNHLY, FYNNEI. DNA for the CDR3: TGTGCCAGCAAGGAACAGGGAGGCTACACCTTC. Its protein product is CASKEQGGYTF.

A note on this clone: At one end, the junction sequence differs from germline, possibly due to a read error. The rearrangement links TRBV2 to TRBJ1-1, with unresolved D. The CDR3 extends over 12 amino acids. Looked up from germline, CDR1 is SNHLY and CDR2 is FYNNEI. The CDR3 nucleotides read TGTGCCAGCACTGAACGGGGCACTGAAGCTTTCTTT. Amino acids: CASTERGTEAFF.

CDR3 protein: CASSLPGAEQYF. The CDR3 region has the DNA TGTGCCAGCAGTTTACCTGGGGCAGAGCAGTACTTC. This rearrangement joins TRBV12-3 or TRBV12-4 to TRBJ2-7; D might be TRBD1 (5 bases). V was trimmed by 2 bases and J by 7 bases, leaving 9 bases between them. This CDR3 comprises 12 residues.

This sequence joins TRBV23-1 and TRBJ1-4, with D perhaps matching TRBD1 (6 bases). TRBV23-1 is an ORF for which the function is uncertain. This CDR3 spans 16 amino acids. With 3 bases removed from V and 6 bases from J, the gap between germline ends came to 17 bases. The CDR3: CASSHEEGRGYEKLFF. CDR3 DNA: TGCGCCAGCAGTCATGAGGAGGGGAGGGGGTATGAAAAACTGTTTTTT.

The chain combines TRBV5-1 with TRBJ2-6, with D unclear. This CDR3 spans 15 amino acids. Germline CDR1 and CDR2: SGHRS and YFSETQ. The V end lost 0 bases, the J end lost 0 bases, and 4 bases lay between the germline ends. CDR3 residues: CASSLVASGANVLTF. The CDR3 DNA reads TGCGCCAGCAGCTTGGTGGCCTCTGGGGCCAACGTCCTGACTTTC. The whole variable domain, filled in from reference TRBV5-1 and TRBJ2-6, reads KAGVTQTPRYLIKTRGQQVTLSCSPISGHRSVSWYQQTPGQGLQFLFEYFSETQRNKGNFPGRFSGRQFSNSRSEMNVSTLELGDSALYLCASSLVASGANVLTFGAGSRLTVL.

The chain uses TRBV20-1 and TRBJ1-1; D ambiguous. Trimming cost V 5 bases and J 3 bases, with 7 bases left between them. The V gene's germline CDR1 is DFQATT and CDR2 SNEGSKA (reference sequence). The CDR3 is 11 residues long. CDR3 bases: TGCAGTGCTGCGGATGACACTGAAGCTTTCTTT. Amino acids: CSAADDTEAFF.

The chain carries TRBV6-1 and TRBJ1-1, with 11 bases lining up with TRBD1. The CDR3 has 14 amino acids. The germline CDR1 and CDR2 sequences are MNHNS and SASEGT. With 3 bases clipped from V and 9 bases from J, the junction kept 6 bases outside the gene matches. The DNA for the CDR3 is TGTGCCAGCAGTGAGGGACAGGGGGGGTGGAAAGCTTTCTTT. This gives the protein CASSEGQGGWKAFF.

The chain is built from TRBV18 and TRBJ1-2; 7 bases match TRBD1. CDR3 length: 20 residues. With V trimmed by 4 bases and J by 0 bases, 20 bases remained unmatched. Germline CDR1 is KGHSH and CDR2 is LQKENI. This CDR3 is CASSQFTLRQGHRANYGYTF. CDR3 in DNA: TGTGCCAGCTCACAATTTACTCTTCGACAGGGCCACCGAGCTAACTATGGCTACACCTTC.

CDR3 sequence reads: CASSQETLSNQPQHF. The CDR3 DNA is TGCGCCAGCAGCCAAGAGACACTTAGCAATCAGCCCCAGCATTTT. The chain combines TRBV4-1 with TRBJ1-5; D uncertain. CDR1 and CDR2 (germline): MGHRA, YSYEKL. Between the trimmed V and J ends, which lost 0 bases and 0 bases, there was a span of 6 bases. The CDR3 is made up of 15 amino acids.

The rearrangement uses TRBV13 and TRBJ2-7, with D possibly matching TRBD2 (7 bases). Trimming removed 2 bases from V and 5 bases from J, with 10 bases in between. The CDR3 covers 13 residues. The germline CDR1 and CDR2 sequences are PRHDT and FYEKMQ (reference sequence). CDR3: CASSLREGDEQYF. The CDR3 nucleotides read TGTGCCAGCAGCTTAAGGGAGGGGGACGAGCAGTACTTC.

CDR3 DNA sequence: TGTGCCAGCAGTGAAGCGGGGACAGGGGGATACGAGCAGTACTTC. It is translated as CASSEAGTGGYEQYF. The genes are TRBV6-1 and TRBJ2-7, with 11 bases lining up with TRBD1. Germline lookup yields CDR1 MNHNS and CDR2 SASEGT. Trimming took 0 bases from V and 4 from J; bases not matched to a gene: 2. The CDR3 has 15 residues.

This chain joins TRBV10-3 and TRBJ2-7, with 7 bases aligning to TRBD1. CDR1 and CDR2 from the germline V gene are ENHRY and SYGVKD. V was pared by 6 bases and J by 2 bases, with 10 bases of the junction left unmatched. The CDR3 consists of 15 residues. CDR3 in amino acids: CAIRGRTGEAYEQYF. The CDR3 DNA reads TGTGCCATCAGAGGAAGGACAGGTGAAGCCTACGAGCAGTACTTC.